A single sample gave rise to the 4 T cell receptor beta chains below, sequenced in a study of T cell repertoires in cytomegalovirus infection. In TCRdb, the reads were re-called with MiXCR into one record per CDR3 protein. The table lists 200,000 or so distinct CDR3 sequences, roughly 27% of them singletons, with around 29% in the top ten. The sequenced sample was PBMCs. The receptors here all came from a human donor in good health (CMV status not recorded). Some clones in this sample may be carry-over from other donors' samples.

Regarding this clonotype: A much larger clone lies a single base off, so this may be a read error. The chain uses TRBV7-8 and TRBJ1-1; D remains ambiguous. This CDR3 contains 14 residues. Germline V lookup: CDR1 SGHVS, CDR2 FQNEAQ. The V and J ends lost 5 bases and 1 base respectively, with 11 bases between them. The CDR3 spells CASSERAGNTEAFF. The CDR3 nucleotides are TGTGCCAGCAGCGAAAGAGCGGGGAACACTGAAGCTTTCTTT.

Many counts were recorded for this clonotype. The J gene is TRBJ2-3, the V gene TRBV7-2; D is possibly TRBD2 (5 bases). CDR1 SGHTA and CDR2 FQGNSA come from the germline V gene. The V end was cut by 8 bases, the J end by 4 bases, with 16 bases between. CDR3 length equals 14 residues. The CDR3 protein is CASGKMGSADTQYF. The CDR3 DNA is TGTGCCAGCGGGAAGATGGGGAGTGCAGATACGCAGTATTTT.

V is TRBV7-2 and J is TRBJ2-3; D is perhaps TRBD1 (7 bases). This CDR3 region has 14 residues. Germline values: CDR1 SGHTA, CDR2 FQGNSA. Trimming removed 1 base at V and 6 bases at J, with 11 bases between. CDR3 DNA: TGTGCCAGCAGCTTAGGGGCAGGGGGGGATACGCAGTATTTT. Translated: CASSLGAGGDTQYF.

This clonotype was counted many times. This chain links TRBV7-2 with TRBJ2-5; D gene unclear. The germline V gene encodes CDR1 SGHTA and CDR2 FQGNSA. The CDR3 consists of 11 residues. V was cut by 5 bases and J by 4 bases, with 5 bases left in between. Written as DNA, the CDR3 is TGTGCCAGCAGCGCCTTAGAGACCCAGTACTTC. Protein sequence: CASSALETQYF.